This T cell receptor (beta chain) came from a study of cytomegalovirus exposure and HLA in healthy donors. Study information: One earlier analysis, a look at 150 million to 200 million T cells, found some 110 million unique TCR beta sequences.

Concerning this clone itself: What it binds is not known.

Study-wide results and limits: Analyzed later, most CMV-associated TCR beta chains appeared HLA-restricted. A link between a missense DCLRE1C variant and TCR beta V- and J-gene trimming emerged from a later analysis.

Use of 60 Vbeta and 13 Jbeta primers characterized the PCR. The protocol was immunoSEQ multiplex PCR, while the TCRdb copy is restricted to in-frame clones and leaves out a portion. The data hold tens of thousands of clones, with roughly 80% observed a single time. V lost 3 bases and J 6 bases, leaving 12 bases between the germline ends. CDR1 is MNHEY and CDR2 is SMNVEV in the germline V gene (reference sequence). The CDR3 runs 14 residues. Donors showed nominal health when sampled, although they likely had unrecorded immune exposures. Specimen: PBMCs. The sequence came from a woman aged 40 to 49 in good health and CMV-seropositive. The chain combines TRBV27 with TRBJ1-5; D is undetermined. CDR3 nucleotide sequence: TGTGCCAGCAGTTTGGTCCCACAGCCTCAGCCCCAGCATTTT. Its translation is CASSLVPQPQPQHF.